These 10 T cell receptor beta chains share one sample of origin, sequenced in a study of shared clonotypes between healthy human individuals. TCRdb's table, derived via immunoSEQ multiplex PCR, lists solely in-frame clones and lacks some. This table has 550,000 to 750,000 clones, 92% appearing once. Naive CD8 cells were CD45RO-negative, positively selected for CCR7, excluding terminally differentiated effector memory CD45RA+ cells. The sequenced sample was naive CD8+ T cells sorted from blood. Receptors originate from a man aged 25 to 40 in good health.

This clone was counted once. DNA for the CDR3: TGTGCCAGCAGCTCGGACAGGAATCCCTACGAGCAGTACTTC. It encodes CASSSDRNPYEQYF. V usage is TRBV11-2 and J usage is TRBJ2-7; 7 nucleotides align to TRBD1. V dropped 4 bases and J dropped 2; count of bases not matched to a gene: 5. Germline V gene lookup returns CDR1 SGHAT and CDR2 FQNNGV. The CDR3 loop spans 14 amino acids.

The chain combines TRBV18 with TRBJ1-1, with D tentatively TRBD1 (5 bases). With 3 bases removed from V and 0 bases from J, the gap between germline ends came to 8 bases. The CDR3 length is 14 residues. Germline assignment: CDR1 KGHSH and CDR2 LQKENI. CDR3 in DNA: TGTGCCAGCTCACCCGAGACAGTGAACACTGAAGCTTTCTTT. Encoded protein: CASSPETVNTEAFF.

This chain joins TRBV6-5 and TRBJ2-1, with TRBD1 matching 10 bases. The CDR3 covers 15 residues. The V gene's germline CDR1 is MNHEY and CDR2 SVGAGI. Trimming at V came to 5 bases and at J to 7 bases, leaving 8 bases not matched to a gene. The CDR3 is CASSPTGGAENEQFF. CDR3 DNA sequence: TGTGCCAGCAGTCCGACAGGGGGCGCGGAAAATGAGCAGTTCTTC.

This chain uses TRBV27 with TRBJ2-1; 8 bases fit TRBD2. Germline V gene lookup returns CDR1 MNHEY and CDR2 SMNVEV (reference sequence). This CDR3 is built from 15 residues. V gave up 7 bases and J gave up 4 bases; unmatched junction bases: 9. In nucleotides, the CDR3 is TGTGCCAGCACCAACTCTGCTAGCGGGTACAATGAGCAGTTCTTC. Amino acid sequence: CASTNSASGYNEQFF.

V is TRBV9 and J is TRBJ2-1; the D gene could be TRBD1 or TRBD2 (5 bases each). The length of the CDR3 is 15 residues. Trimming left V 2 bases short and J 6 bases short, with 15 bases between. Germline CDR1 reads SGDLS; CDR2 reads YYNGEE. The CDR3 nucleotides read TGTGCCAGCAGCGTTTCAGGGACCGCGGTCAATGAGCAGTTCTTC. Its translation: CASSVSGTAVNEQFF.

The chain combines TRBV6-6 with TRBJ2-3; D ambiguous. This CDR3 contains 16 residues. The germline V gene encodes CDR1 MNHNY and CDR2 SVGAGI (reference sequence). Trimming shortened V by 2 bases and J by 1 base, and 13 bases separated the two germline ends. The DNA of the CDR3 is TGTGCCAGCAGTTACGTAGCTAATGTAGGCACAGATACGCAGTATTTT. As protein: CASSYVANVGTDTQYF.

V and J are TRBV7-9 and TRBJ2-7; D might be TRBD1 (5 bases). V dropped 0 bases and J dropped 1 base, with 16 bases sitting between them. Germline assignment: CDR1 SEHNR and CDR2 FQNEAQ (reference sequence). The CDR3 contains 17 residues. CDR3 sequence: CASSLAGSGPPSYEQYF. DNA of the CDR3: TGTGCCAGCAGCTTAGCGGGGTCAGGGCCTCCTTCCTACGAGCAGTACTTC.

About this clone: Compared with germline, one end of the junction differs, possibly owing to a read error. Different DNA sequences within this sample yield the same CDR3. The chain uses TRBV20-1 and TRBJ2-7; D might be TRBD2 (5 bases). The CDR3 length is 11 residues. Germline-derived CDR1 and CDR2 are DFQATT and SNEGSKA (reference sequence). CDR3 DNA sequence: TGCAGTGCAAGAGGGATCTACGAGCAGTACTTC. It encodes CSARGIYEQYF.

This chain links TRBV9 with TRBJ2-7; 11 bases align to TRBD2. The germline V gene encodes CDR1 SGDLS and CDR2 YYNGEE. The V and J ends lost 7 bases and 3 bases, in that order; junction bases with no gene match: 12. CDR3 length: 16 residues. This chain's CDR3 is CASSTSGEALNYEQYF. CDR3 sequence (DNA): TGTGCCAGCTCGACTAGCGGGGAGGCTCTCAACTACGAGCAGTACTTC.

This sequence joins TRBV5-1 and TRBJ2-3; the match to TRBD2 covers 13 bases. With 5 bases clipped from V and 5 bases from J, the junction kept 11 bases outside the gene matches. Looked up from germline, CDR1 is SGHRS and CDR2 is YFSETQ. This CDR3 is 17 amino acids long. The CDR3 sequence: CASSYGLAGARKDTQYF. CDR3 in DNA: TGCGCCAGCAGTTACGGACTAGCGGGAGCGAGAAAAGATACGCAGTATTTT.